This is a list of T cell receptor beta chains from one sample in a study of PD-L1 blockade in urothelial cancer. The repertoire was sequenced with immunoSEQ multiplex PCR; TCRdb's copy has only in-frame clones and lacks some. The sample lists about 130,000 clones, approximately 84% occurring once. Sample: PBMCs, taken around atezolizumab (anti-PD-L1) treatment. The receptors come from a middle-aged man with urothelial cancer. Each CDR3 is given with its conserved first and last residue. The D gene is left open where the match is weak.

V gene: TRBV7-2
J gene: TRBJ1-1
D gene: .
CDR3 protein: CASSLVLGAGDTEAFF

V gene: TRBV5-1
J gene: TRBJ1-6
D gene: TRBD1
CDR3 protein: CASSLTSGQHNSPLHF

V gene: TRBV7-9
J gene: TRBJ2-7
D gene: TRBD1
CDR3 protein: CASSKTPGTGILEQYF

V gene: TRBV4-1
J gene: TRBJ2-1
D gene: TRBD2
CDR3 protein: CASLPGLAPSSYNEQFF

V gene: TRBV2
J gene: TRBJ2-2
D gene: .
CDR3 protein: CASSPQNTGELFF

V gene: TRBV28
J gene: TRBJ2-2
D gene: TRBD1
CDR3 protein: CASTQLKDRRSGELFF

V gene: TRBV5-1
J gene: TRBJ2-1
D gene: TRBD2
CDR3 protein: CASSLGVGGNEQFF

V gene: TRBV7-8
J gene: TRBJ2-2
D gene: TRBD1
CDR3 protein: CASSLGGGQGRTGELFF

V gene: TRBV19
J gene: TRBJ1-5
D gene: .
CDR3 protein: CASSITQRQPQHF

V gene: TRBV30
J gene: TRBJ2-3
D gene: .
CDR3 protein: CAWSVKSDDTQYF

V gene: TRBV5-4
J gene: TRBJ2-2
D gene: TRBD2
CDR3 protein: CASSLAPSGTGELFF

V gene: TRBV5-1
J gene: TRBJ2-2
D gene: TRBD2
CDR3 protein: CASSPGTSGPGELFF

V gene: TRBV6-1
J gene: TRBJ1-5
D gene: TRBD1
CDR3 protein: CASSARDRGSNQPQHF

V gene: TRBV5-4
J gene: TRBJ1-1
D gene: .
CDR3 protein: CASSLGTGDTEAFF

V gene: TRBV28
J gene: TRBJ1-2
D gene: .
CDR3 protein: CASSYRDKKYTF

V gene: TRBV2
J gene: TRBJ2-3
D gene: .
CDR3 protein: CASRGGLSTDTQYF

V gene: TRBV2
J gene: TRBJ2-7
D gene: TRBD2
CDR3 protein: CASLSTSGVTYEQYF

V gene: TRBV6-1
J gene: TRBJ1-5
D gene: .
CDR3 protein: CASSEARNQPQHF

V gene: TRBV2
J gene: TRBJ2-7
D gene: TRBD1
CDR3 protein: CATLPGQGVEEQYF

V gene: TRBV28
J gene: TRBJ1-1
D gene: .
CDR3 protein: CASRDRLGIFF

V gene: TRBV7-8
J gene: TRBJ2-1
D gene: TRBD2
CDR3 protein: CASSLLGTSGSWNEQFF

V gene: TRBV6-6
J gene: TRBJ2-2
D gene: .
CDR3 protein: CASRIPQGGTGELFF

V gene: TRBV6-6
J gene: TRBJ1-6
D gene: TRBD1
CDR3 protein: CASTYKGQANPSPLHF

V gene: TRBV19
J gene: TRBJ2-4
D gene: TRBD1
CDR3 protein: CASSRDRGDIQYF

V gene: TRBV6-1
J gene: TRBJ2-1
D gene: .
CDR3 protein: CASSPDKGQYNEQFF

V gene: TRBV5-1
J gene: TRBJ1-2
D gene: TRBD1
CDR3 protein: CASSETGRSGYTF

V gene: TRBV5-1
J gene: TRBJ2-1
D gene: TRBD2
CDR3 protein: CASSRTGTSRYEQFF

V gene: TRBV6-6
J gene: TRBJ2-5
D gene: TRBD2
CDR3 protein: CASRPGLARRETQYF

V gene: TRBV28
J gene: TRBJ2-2
D gene: .
CDR3 protein: CASSSFMGPPNTGELFF

V gene: TRBV9
J gene: TRBJ2-1
D gene: TRBD2
CDR3 protein: CASSGSGGVGAHEQFF

V gene: TRBV5-3
J gene: TRBJ2-1
D gene: .
CDR3 protein: CATPPGMEANEQFF

V gene: TRBV4-2
J gene: TRBJ1-6
D gene: .
CDR3 protein: CASSQERGSNSPLHF

V gene: TRBV18
J gene: TRBJ1-1
D gene: TRBD1
CDR3 protein: CASSRTGTNTEAFF

V gene: TRBV9
J gene: TRBJ1-1
D gene: .
CDR3 protein: CASSVVLGARVEAFF

V gene: TRBV10-2
J gene: TRBJ1-1
D gene: TRBD1
CDR3 protein: CASSPRDRGWNTEAFF

V gene: TRBV10-3
J gene: TRBJ2-5
D gene: TRBD2
CDR3 protein: CAITGGDQETQYF

V gene: TRBV19
J gene: TRBJ2-5
D gene: .
CDR3 protein: CASSIRGQETQYF

V gene: TRBV7-9
J gene: TRBJ1-3
D gene: TRBD1
CDR3 protein: CASSSARTGGSGNTIYF

V gene: TRBV19
J gene: TRBJ1-3
D gene: .
CDR3 protein: CASSSRVGAGNTIYF

V gene: TRBV28
J gene: TRBJ2-7
D gene: TRBD2
CDR3 protein: CASSPTGTSGRVKYF

V gene: TRBV30
J gene: TRBJ2-7
D gene: .
CDR3 protein: CAWSDRVLSSYEQYF

V gene: TRBV4-2
J gene: TRBJ2-7
D gene: TRBD1
CDR3 protein: CASSERDRELNEQYF

V gene: TRBV15
J gene: TRBJ1-6
D gene: .
CDR3 protein: CATSREGGRANSPLHF

V gene: TRBV5-1
J gene: TRBJ2-7
D gene: TRBD2
CDR3 protein: CASSLGGSLPEQYF

V gene: TRBV30
J gene: TRBJ2-3
D gene: TRBD2
CDR3 protein: CAWSVGQVFGLALPADTQYF

V gene: TRBV5-5
J gene: TRBJ2-7
D gene: TRBD1
CDR3 protein: CASSLFDRGYEQYF

V gene: TRBV28
J gene: TRBJ1-5
D gene: .
CDR3 protein: CASRPQGGDQPQHF

V gene: TRBV5-6
J gene: TRBJ1-1
D gene: .
CDR3 protein: CASSLLGSNTEAFF

V gene: TRBV28
J gene: TRBJ2-7
D gene: .
CDR3 protein: CASSLRVLTYEQYF

V gene: TRBV6-6
J gene: TRBJ2-7
D gene: TRBD1
CDR3 protein: CASSRDSLSYEQYF

V gene: TRBV28
J gene: TRBJ2-4
D gene: .
CDR3 protein: CASSLATVIAKNIQYF

V gene: TRBV6-1
J gene: TRBJ1-5
D gene: .
CDR3 protein: CASKAPNQPQHF

V gene: TRBV4-2
J gene: TRBJ2-5
D gene: TRBD2
CDR3 protein: CASSHHSGSGGETQYF

V gene: TRBV19
J gene: TRBJ2-2
D gene: TRBD2
CDR3 protein: CASSITGTTNTGELFF

V gene: TRBV5-1
J gene: TRBJ1-2
D gene: TRBD1
CDR3 protein: CASSLEGQGARGYTF

V gene: TRBV15
J gene: TRBJ2-3
D gene: TRBD1
CDR3 protein: CATSRDQGQGGDTQYF

V gene: TRBV7-9
J gene: TRBJ1-3
D gene: .
CDR3 protein: CASSRGGNTIYF

V gene: TRBV7-9
J gene: TRBJ2-5
D gene: TRBD2
CDR3 protein: CASSRSGRARGETQYF

V gene: TRBV28
J gene: TRBJ2-7
D gene: TRBD2
CDR3 protein: CASSLVGGRSPYEQYF